This T cell receptor beta chain appears in the sequencing data of a study of blood T cell repertoires in COVID-19. Turning to the study itself: Whether acute or convalescent, the COVID-19 samples came from the United States, Italy and Spain.

Germline CDR1 reads SGDLS; CDR2 reads YYNGEE. Trimming pared 4 bases from V and 1 base from J, leaving 14 bases between. The CDR3 contains 15 residues. Original processing notes: Amplified reference gene primers provided the basis for estimating nucleated cell counts. This table comes from immunoSEQ multiplex PCR, and its TCRdb copy is limited to in-frame clones, with some not included. That table supplies the V and J calls and clone size; D and trimming were determined from the DNA. The sample shows 250,000 to 300,000 clones, 70% to 90% of them seen only once. The V and J genes are TRBV9 and TRBJ1-1, with D perhaps TRBD1 (5 bases). Material for sequencing was peripheral blood. This TCR was recovered from a man in his fifties or sixties who had recovered from COVID-19. The CDR3 nucleotides are TGTGCCAGCAGCCCCCCTCGGGGGAAGAACACTGAAGCTTTCTTT. It is translated as CASSPPRGKNTEAFF.